This T cell receptor (beta chain) was sequenced in a study of T cells in narcolepsy. For the study at large: Healthy controls were enrolled alongside patients with narcolepsy type 1 or type 2.

Clones were read by immunoSEQ multiplex PCR, and TCRdb kept only the in-frame ones, dropping some. The data contain over 10,000 clones, less than 90% of them seen just once; the ten biggest clones take up 1.5% to 2%. A word on this clone: What it binds is not known.

General study points: Autoreactive clonotypes reportedly recurred in blood of same and different patients, not controls. HCRT-specific and TRIB2-specific autoreactive clonotypes appeared among same-patient CSF and blood CD4+ clonotypes. No autoreactive T cell clone sequences appeared in some memory CD4+ repertoires.

Sequenced sample: CD45RA- memory CD4+ T cells from PBMCs. The source of this sequence is a human donor with narcolepsy.

The CDR3 is CASRLPGPNTEAFF. The CDR3, as DNA: TGTGCCAGCAGATTACCGGGTCCTAACACTGAAGCTTTCTTT. V and J are TRBV7-2 and TRBJ1-1; D unclear. The CDR3 is made up of 14 amino acids. The germline V and J ends were trimmed by 6 bases and 2 bases, with 13 bases remaining between them. Germline assignment: CDR1 SGHTA and CDR2 FQGNSA.